This TCR beta chain stems from a study of shared clonotypes between healthy human individuals (dated by TCRdb to the early 2020s). Some background on the complete study: A couple of women and a few men aged 18 to 49 years were included in the cohort. Leukapheresis yielded between about 0.9 and 8.9 billion PBMCs per donor. To estimate repertoire size and how much clonotype sharing occurs between individuals, the study deeply sequenced the blood TCR repertoires of roughly 5 healthy adults. To increase sequencing depth and limit assay-specific biases, TCR repertoire library preparation and sequencing were carried out by different laboratories using diverse techniques. Broad study findings and their caveats: The small number of donors limited the genetic and exposure-history diversity represented. Sampling was restricted to blood, and TCR repertoires in tissue are likely to differ from TCR repertoires in blood. Based on pairwise subsampling, the degree of clonotype sharing among donors was expected to be affected by sequencing depth.

V loses 4 bases of germline sequence and J loses 0 bases, and the interval between the two ends is 10 bases. CDR1 and CDR2 are read off the germline V gene (reference sequence) as SGHNT and YYREEE. The CDR3 starts with the cysteine, ends with the phenylalanine, and has 14 residues. Only the CDR3 part of the read is kept: 42 bases, read in frame from the first base. This clone was seen more than once but under ten times. Its cognate antigen has yet to be identified. Base qualities are not at hand, and no much larger clone is one base apart. Donors were healthy HIV-negative adults with no recently reported acute infections or vaccinations. Every donor was a Caucasian adult residing in Nashville, Tennessee, USA. In the unsorted samples, around 81 million PBMCs were counted, and genomic DNA was extracted using the QIAamp DNA Blood Mini kit. After blood collection by leukapheresis, PBMCs were isolated using Ficoll-Histopaque density gradient centrifugation and then cryopreserved in the vapor phase of liquid nitrogen.

TCR CDR3 regions were amplified from genomic DNA by multiplex PCR using the deep immunoSEQ assay. Extracted genomic DNA from each cell subset was distributed evenly across all wells of several immunoSEQ 96-well plates, and each plate was treated as a replicate. For unsorted PBMC, roughly 330 ng genomic DNA, equal to 30,000 or so T cell genomes, was loaded into each replicate PCR. Ten immunoSEQ deep assay plates were used to sequence the unsorted PBMC genomic DNA. The purified libraries were quantified using a Qubit 3.0 fluorometer, sized with a Bioanalyzer 2100, and then quantified again using the KAPA Library Quantification kit. Each immunoSEQ 96-well plate was sequenced on its own single-read 150-cycle Illumina NextSeq 550 flow cell. Turning to the authors' computational methods: Because only junctional sequences without quality scores were contained in the immunoSEQ output, filtering matching that applied to full-length reads could not be performed. To assign V/J genes and CDR3, sequences were annotated using PyIR, a Python wrapper for IgBLAST v1.9, with IMGT germline references. Reads were filtered out if the reads had weak V/J assignments (E-value above 1e-6), no CDR3, stop codons, out-of-frame junctions, or ambiguous translated residues. V3J clonotypes were defined as sequences sharing the same inferred V gene, J gene, and CDR3 amino acid sequence. Percentage overlap between repertoires was computed as shared unique clonotypes divided by the size of the smaller repertoire. Repertoire richness was assessed with RTK rarefaction, the Chao1 estimator, and Recon v2.1 estimates of unobserved clonotypes. TCRdb's version of the immuneACCESS table is confined to in-frame rearrangements and falls short of the full clone set. An unresolved V gene accounts for under half of the shortfall where checked; the remainder is of unknown origin. V and J calls and clone size are copied from that table; D and trimming were computed from the DNA. For this sample the table gives more than 400,000 clones, of which roughly 80% were detected only once. Together, the top ten hold roughly 13% of the sample.

Sequenced: PBMCs. The rearrangement combines TRBV5-4 with TRBJ2-5; D gene: possibly TRBD2, on 6 matching bases. The source is a woman between 40 and 50 years old in good health. Some clones in this sample may be carry-over from other donors' samples. The CDR3 has the sequence CASSADYNQETQYF. Read as DNA, the sequence is TGTGCCAGCAGCGCGGACTATAACCAAGAGACCCAGTACTTC.